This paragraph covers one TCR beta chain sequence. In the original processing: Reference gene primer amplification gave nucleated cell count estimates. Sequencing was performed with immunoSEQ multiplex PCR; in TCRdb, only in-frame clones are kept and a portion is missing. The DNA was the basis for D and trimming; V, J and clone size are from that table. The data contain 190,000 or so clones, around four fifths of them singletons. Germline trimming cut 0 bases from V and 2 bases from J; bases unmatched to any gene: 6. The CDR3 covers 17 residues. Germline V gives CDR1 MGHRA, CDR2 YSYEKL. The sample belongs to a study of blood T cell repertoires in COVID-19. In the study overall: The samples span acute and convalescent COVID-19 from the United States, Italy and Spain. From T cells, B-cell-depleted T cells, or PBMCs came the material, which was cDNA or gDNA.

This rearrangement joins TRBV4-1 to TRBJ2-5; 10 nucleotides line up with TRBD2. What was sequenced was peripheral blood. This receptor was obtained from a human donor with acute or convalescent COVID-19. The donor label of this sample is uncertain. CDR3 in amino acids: CASSQDSLAGVQETQYF. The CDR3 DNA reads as TGCGCCAGCAGCCAAGACTCCCTAGCGGGAGTACAAGAGACCCAGTACTTC.